This TCR beta chain was identified during a study of blood T cells in healthy people across ages. Whole-study results and caveats: Naive CD4+ cell counts and diversity both ran higher in long-lived than in aged donors. Observed TCR beta diversity per million T cells went down as age went up. This fall followed a roughly linear course with age.

The CDR3 runs 12 residues. Germline V CDR1 and CDR2: SQVTM, ANQGSEA. The V end was cut by 3 bases, the J end by 4 bases, with 9 bases between. Worth noting for this clonotype: The antigen remains undetermined.

Sample-barcoded 5' priming and a J-beta primer mix drove a second PCR of about 6 to 11 cycles. Each CDR3 protein gets one entry after TCRdb re-called the 5' RACE reads with MiXCR. The data hold nearly 800,000 distinct CDR3 sequences, with 25% observed a single time. The sample was also linked to a second study, of T cells of mothers and their children. That paper notes: RNA that had been extracted went wholly into cDNA synthesis, at roughly 1.5 ug per 15 ul.

The sample comprised blood. The chain combines TRBV29-1 with TRBJ1-2; D not certain. This sequence originates from a boy between 5 and 17 years old in good health. CDR3 DNA: TGCAGCGTTGACGCAGAGACCTATGGCTACACCTTC. It encodes CSVDAETYGYTF.